The 16 T cell receptor delta chains given below trace back to one sample, sequenced in a study of delta chain sequences of gamma delta T cells. TCRdb called clones anew from the 5' RACE reads with CATT. Of hundreds of delta-chain clones detected, roughly 8.8% appear once; the ten largest clones hold around two thirds. Sequenced: either unsorted cells or a sorted T cell fraction (not recorded which). All receptors derive from a human donor in good health.

By sample share, this clone is medium-sized. CDR3 region: CAYRIPGYWGRDKLIF. Here the CDR3 DNA reads TGTGCTTATCGTATACCTGGGTACTGGGGGAGAGATAAACTCATCTTT. The rearrangement links TRAV38-2/DV8 to TRDJ1, with 9 bases lining up with TRDD3. With 7 bases clipped from V and 5 bases from J, the junction kept 15 bases outside the gene matches. In germline, CDR1 is TSESDYY, CDR2 QEAYKQQN. The CDR3 is 16 residues long.

In its sample, this clone was seen a few times. The protein that TCRdb holds for this DNA derives from a much larger clone and differs from the translated DNA at residue 12, which likely indicates a read error; the protein shown here is translated from the DNA. DNA of the CDR3: TGTGCTTCGTTCCTATCTTGGGGGATTGTGCCTTGCGTCGGCTTAACTGGGGGACCCCTGATCTTT. Residues: CASFLSWGIVPCVGLTGGPLIF. The J gene was identified as TRDJ4, and no V gene was called; TRDD3 was called by the table and not checked on the DNA. The CDR3 has 22 amino acids.

The J gene was recorded as TRDJ4; no V gene was called; the table's D call, TRDD3, has no DNA check behind it. The CDR3 consists of 25 residues. CDR3 sequence: CSGINAEFPSIVSWGVGLTGGPLIF. The DNA of the CDR3 is TGCAGTGGTATCAACGCAGAGTTTCCTTCAATTGTCTCTTGGGGGGTCGGCTTAACTGGGGGACCCCTGATCTTT.

Judged by abundance, this clone is medium-sized. The chain employs TRDV1 and TRDJ1, with D possibly TRDD3 on 9 matching bases. Trimming left V 4 bases short and J 3 bases short, with 39 bases between. The CDR3 is 23 amino acids. Germline-derived CDR1 and CDR2 are TSWWSYY and QGS. CDR3 loop: CALGAWHFLRAIVLAGGSDKLIF. Written as DNA, the CDR3 is TGTGCTCTTGGGGCCTGGCACTTCCTACGGGCGATAGTCCTAGCTGGGGGATCCGATAAACTCATCTTT.

V gene TRDV3 combines with J gene TRDJ1; 8 nucleotides agree with TRDD3. There are 19 residues in the CDR3. Looked up from germline, CDR1 is TVYSNPD and CDR2 is GDNSRS (reference sequence). V trimming: 4 bases; J trimming: 0 bases; junction bases outside the gene matches: 22. CDR3 region: CASSWVTYWGVTYTDKLIF. CDR3 nucleotide sequence: TGTGCCTCTTCTTGGGTTACATACTGGGGGGTGACCTACACCGATAAACTCATCTTT. Complete variable domain (other parts from reference TRDV3 and TRDJ1): CDKVTQSSPDQTVASGSEVVLLCTYDTVYSNPDLFWYRIRPDYSFQFVFYGDNSRSEGADFTQGRFSVKHILTQKAFHLVISPVRTEDSATYYCASSWVTYWGVTYTDKLIFGKGTRVTVEP.

The J gene call is TRDJ2, but no V gene call exists; the table assigns TRDD3, which was not confirmed against the DNA. This CDR3 spans 33 amino acids. The CDR3 DNA reads as TGCAGTGGTATCAACGCAGAGTTTCTTTGCCTAACTTCTTGGGGGAAGGTTTTTCGTAATGATGCCTGTGGTAGTGCTTTGACAGCACAACTCTTCTTT. It encodes CSGINAEFLCLTSWGKVFRNDACGSALTAQLFF.

Although no V gene was called, TRDJ4 is the J gene; TRDD3 is taken as the D call from the table, unchecked against the DNA. There are 29 residues in the CDR3. CDR3 DNA: TGCAGTGGTATCAACGCAGAGTCTGATAACATTTATTCTTGGGGGATTGTGCCTTCCGTCGGCTTAACTGGGGGACCCCTGATCTTT. Protein sequence: CSGINAESDNIYSWGIVPSVGLTGGPLIF.

The genes are TRDV1 and TRDJ1, with D possibly matching TRDD3 (5 bases). CDR1 is TSWWSYY and CDR2 is QGS in the germline V gene. The V gene lost 5 bases and the J gene lost 0 bases, with 40 bases spanning the gap. The CDR3 loop spans 24 amino acids. In nucleotides, the CDR3 is TGTGCTCTTGGGAACTTCGGAAAGAACTGTGCCTGTTATCCCTTGGGGACGTACACCGATAAACTCATCTTT. This codes for CALGNFGKNCACYPLGTYTDKLIF.

A note on this clone: Given a far larger clone just one base away, this is likely a sequencing read error. At the DNA level, this CDR3 is encoded by other sequences in the same sample as well. The V gene is TRDV1, the J gene TRDJ1; 9 bases are shared with TRDD3. Germline values: CDR1 TSWWSYY, CDR2 QGS. V was pared by 2 bases and J by 3 bases, with 22 bases of the junction left unmatched. This CDR3 has 21 residues. The CDR3 DNA reads TGTGCTCTTGGGGAAGGCCCTCTACCGCTAACTCACTGGGGGACGTCCGATAAACTCATCTTT. It translates to CALGEGPLPLTHWGTSDKLIF.

About this clone: A read error likely explains this, since a far larger clone differs by one base. In the same sample, other DNA sequences code for this CDR3. V is TRDV1 and J is TRDJ2, with 11 bases fitting TRDD3. The germline V gene has CDR1 TSWWSYY and CDR2 QGS. CDR3 length: 23 amino acids. The CDR3 spells CALGELPFLRPWGILPLTAQLFF. CDR3 nucleotide sequence: TGTGCTCTTGGGGAACTACCCTTCCTACGTCCCTGGGGGATACTCCCTTTGACAGCACAGCTCTTCTTT.

On this clone itself: This DNA translates differently at residue 19 from the TCRdb protein, which is that of a much larger clone; a read error is likely, and the protein shown is the DNA's own translation. The chain combines TRDV1 with TRDJ1; TRDD2 agrees at 9 bases. Germline-derived CDR1 and CDR2 are TSWWSYY and QGS. The CDR3 has 21 residues. The CDR3 DNA follows: TGTGCTCTTGGGGAACAACTGTTACCTTCCTACTGGGGTTTTAGGGGCGATAAAATCATCTTT. Translated, it gives CALGEQLLPSYWGFRGDKIIF.

Concerning this clone itself: A read error likely explains why the TCRdb protein, taken from a much larger clone, differs from this DNA's translation at residue 10; the protein shown is translated from the DNA. The V gene went uncalled, while the J gene is TRDJ4; TRDD3, the table's D call, lacks a check against the DNA. This CDR3 region has 25 residues. As DNA, the CDR3 is TGTGCTCGTTTCGCATCTTGGGGGATGCGTTTCATTGTGCCTTCCGTCGGCTTAACTGGGGGACCCCTGATCTTT. Amino acids: CARFASWGMRFIVPSVGLTGGPLIF.

This clone was picked up a small number of times. A far larger clone is off by one base, so a read error is likely. The sample carries other DNA sequences with the same CDR3. In DNA form, the CDR3 reads TGTGCTCTTGGGGAATGTTCCTTCCCGTTGTACTGGGGGATACTAACCGATAAACTAATCTTT. Encoded protein: CALGECSFPLYWGILTDKLIF. The rearrangement uses TRDV1 and TRDJ1; 12 nucleotides match TRDD3. The CDR3 has 21 amino acids. Germline lookup yields CDR1 TSWWSYY and CDR2 QGS.

This clone came up a few times. The mismatch at residue 6 between this DNA's translation and the TCRdb protein of a much larger clone likely reflects a read error; the protein shown is translated from the DNA. V usage is TRDV1 and J usage is TRDJ1; 8 nucleotides agree with TRDD3. This CDR3 has 24 residues. Trimming at V came to 4 bases and at J to 0 bases, leaving 31 bases not matched to a gene. From germline, CDR1 is TSWWSYY and CDR2 QGS. In DNA, the CDR3 is TGTGCTCTTGGGGGGATCCAGCCTTCCGCGATACTGGGGGCCCCCTACGGTAACACCGATAAACTCATCTTT. Translating it yields CALGGIQPSAILGAPYGNTDKLIF.

The sample holds a few counts of this clone. The J gene call is TRDJ4, but no V gene call exists; TRDD3, the table's D call, lacks a check against the DNA. The CDR3 has 18 residues. This CDR3 is CARFASWGVGLTGGPLIF. CDR3 nucleotides: TGTGCTCGTTTCGCATCTTGGGGGGTCGGCTTAACTGGGGGACCCCTGATCTTT.

As to this clone: A far larger clone is just one base off, so this is likely a read error. In the same sample, other DNA sequences code for this CDR3. The CDR3 DNA sequence: TGTGCTCTTGGGGACCCTAAACTGGGGGAGGGCACCGATAAACTCATATTT. It yields the protein CALGDPKLGEGTDKLIF. This chain joins TRDV1 and TRDJ1; 9 bases align to TRDD3. Germline-derived CDR1 and CDR2 are TSWWSYY and QGS. The length of the CDR3 is 17 residues.